Below, 5 T cell receptor beta chains from the same sample are listed, as sequenced in a study of blood T cell repertoires in COVID-19. The method was immunoSEQ multiplex PCR; TCRdb's version includes in-frame clones alone and lacks a portion of them. Of 150,000 to 200,000 clones listed, around 86% are singletons. The sequencing sample was made of peripheral blood. All receptors derive from a man in his sixties with acute or convalescent COVID-19.

J is TRBJ2-1 and V is TRBV2; D is undetermined. This CDR3 region has 13 residues. Germline V gene lookup returns CDR1 SNHLY and CDR2 FYNNEI. Trimming removed 4 bases at V and 9 bases at J, with 13 bases between. In DNA form, the CDR3 reads TGTGCCAGCAGTGCGTGGCAGAAGTTTGAGCAGTTCTTC. Protein sequence: CASSAWQKFEQFF. The whole variable domain, remainder taken from reference TRBV2 and TRBJ2-1, is EPEVTQTPSHQVTQMGQEVILRCVPISNHLYFYWYRQILGQKVEFLVSFYNNEISEKSEIFDDQFSVERPDGSNFTLKIRSTKLEDSAMYFCASSAWQKFEQFFGPGTRLTVL.

This chain joins TRBV28 and TRBJ1-4; TRBD1 is a possible D gene (5 bases). The CDR3 is 14 amino acids. CDR1 MDHEN and CDR2 SYDVKM come from the germline V gene. The ends were cut back, 2 bases at V and 7 bases at J, with 11 bases in the middle. Here the CDR3 reads CASSLGRRAEKLFF. The CDR3 DNA is TGTGCCAGCAGTTTAGGGCGCAGGGCTGAAAAACTGTTTTTT.

The chain combines TRBV4-2 with TRBJ1-1; TRBD1 matches at 9 bases. The CDR3 consists of 17 residues. Germline V gene data show CDR1 as LGHNA and CDR2 as YNFKEQ. V trimming: 0 bases; J trimming: 0 bases; junction bases outside the gene matches: 5. The CDR3, as DNA: TGTGCCAGCAGCCAAGATACAGGGGGCTTGATGAACACTGAAGCTTTCTTT. This gives the protein CASSQDTGGLMNTEAFF.

V usage is TRBV19 and J usage is TRBJ2-5; D may be TRBD1 (5 bases). Trimming removed 2 bases from V and 1 base from J, with 14 bases in between. This CDR3 has 16 residues. Per germline, CDR1 LNHDA and CDR2 SQIVND (reference sequence). In DNA, the CDR3 is TGTGCCAGTAGTATAAAGGGGCGTGGCAGCCAAGAGACCCAGTACTTC. This translates into CASSIKGRGSQETQYF.

This clone is a singleton in its sample. CDR3 in DNA: TGTGCCACCAGCAGACCACAAGGCGGGAGGGCCCCAGATACGCAGTATTTT. It specifies CATSRPQGGRAPDTQYF. The chain carries TRBV15 and TRBJ2-3; TRBD2 aligns across 9 bases. V lost 2 bases, J lost 4 bases, and 10 bases stayed unmatched. The CDR3 has 17 amino acids. Germline lookup yields CDR1 LNHNV and CDR2 YYDKDF (reference sequence).